The entry below describes one TCR beta chain. The data were taken from a study of shared T cell receptors in the human thymus. The V gene's germline CDR1 is SGHRS and CDR2 YFSETQ. V dropped 6 bases and J dropped 5 bases, with 18 bases sitting between them. This CDR3 spans 14 amino acids. Libraries were prepared by immunoSEQ multiplex PCR; TCRdb keeps only in-frame clonotypes and omits some of them. The table shows roughly 710,000 clones, with around 85% occurring only once. These records were also assigned to another study, of human thymus T cells. That source adds: It was from resections taken during corrective heart surgery that the thymus tissue came. There were highly overlapping thymic repertoires among unrelated individuals, as related research reported.

V is TRBV5-1 and J is TRBJ2-7; D call uncertain. Sequences were obtained from thymocytes. This TCR derives from a girl less than two years old with a congenital heart defect. Here the CDR3 reads CASTPRVDEDEQYF. In nucleotides, the CDR3 is TGCGCCAGCACCCCTCGGGTTGACGAAGACGAGCAGTACTTC.